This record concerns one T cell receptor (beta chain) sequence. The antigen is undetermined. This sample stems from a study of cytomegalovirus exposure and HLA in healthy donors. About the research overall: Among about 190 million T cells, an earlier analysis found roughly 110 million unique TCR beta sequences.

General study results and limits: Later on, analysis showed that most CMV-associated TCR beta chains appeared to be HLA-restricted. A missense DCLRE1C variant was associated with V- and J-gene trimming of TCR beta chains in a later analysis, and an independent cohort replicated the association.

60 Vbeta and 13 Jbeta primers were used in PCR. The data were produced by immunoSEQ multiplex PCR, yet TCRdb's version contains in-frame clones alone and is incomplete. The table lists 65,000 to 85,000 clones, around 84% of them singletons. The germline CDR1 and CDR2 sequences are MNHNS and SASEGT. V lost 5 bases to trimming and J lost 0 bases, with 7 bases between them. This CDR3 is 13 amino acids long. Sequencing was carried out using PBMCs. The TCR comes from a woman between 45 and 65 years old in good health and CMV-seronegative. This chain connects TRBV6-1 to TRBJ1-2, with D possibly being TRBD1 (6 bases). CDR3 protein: CASSRTANYGYTF. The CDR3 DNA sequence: TGTGCCAGCAGTAGGACAGCTAACTATGGCTACACCTTC.